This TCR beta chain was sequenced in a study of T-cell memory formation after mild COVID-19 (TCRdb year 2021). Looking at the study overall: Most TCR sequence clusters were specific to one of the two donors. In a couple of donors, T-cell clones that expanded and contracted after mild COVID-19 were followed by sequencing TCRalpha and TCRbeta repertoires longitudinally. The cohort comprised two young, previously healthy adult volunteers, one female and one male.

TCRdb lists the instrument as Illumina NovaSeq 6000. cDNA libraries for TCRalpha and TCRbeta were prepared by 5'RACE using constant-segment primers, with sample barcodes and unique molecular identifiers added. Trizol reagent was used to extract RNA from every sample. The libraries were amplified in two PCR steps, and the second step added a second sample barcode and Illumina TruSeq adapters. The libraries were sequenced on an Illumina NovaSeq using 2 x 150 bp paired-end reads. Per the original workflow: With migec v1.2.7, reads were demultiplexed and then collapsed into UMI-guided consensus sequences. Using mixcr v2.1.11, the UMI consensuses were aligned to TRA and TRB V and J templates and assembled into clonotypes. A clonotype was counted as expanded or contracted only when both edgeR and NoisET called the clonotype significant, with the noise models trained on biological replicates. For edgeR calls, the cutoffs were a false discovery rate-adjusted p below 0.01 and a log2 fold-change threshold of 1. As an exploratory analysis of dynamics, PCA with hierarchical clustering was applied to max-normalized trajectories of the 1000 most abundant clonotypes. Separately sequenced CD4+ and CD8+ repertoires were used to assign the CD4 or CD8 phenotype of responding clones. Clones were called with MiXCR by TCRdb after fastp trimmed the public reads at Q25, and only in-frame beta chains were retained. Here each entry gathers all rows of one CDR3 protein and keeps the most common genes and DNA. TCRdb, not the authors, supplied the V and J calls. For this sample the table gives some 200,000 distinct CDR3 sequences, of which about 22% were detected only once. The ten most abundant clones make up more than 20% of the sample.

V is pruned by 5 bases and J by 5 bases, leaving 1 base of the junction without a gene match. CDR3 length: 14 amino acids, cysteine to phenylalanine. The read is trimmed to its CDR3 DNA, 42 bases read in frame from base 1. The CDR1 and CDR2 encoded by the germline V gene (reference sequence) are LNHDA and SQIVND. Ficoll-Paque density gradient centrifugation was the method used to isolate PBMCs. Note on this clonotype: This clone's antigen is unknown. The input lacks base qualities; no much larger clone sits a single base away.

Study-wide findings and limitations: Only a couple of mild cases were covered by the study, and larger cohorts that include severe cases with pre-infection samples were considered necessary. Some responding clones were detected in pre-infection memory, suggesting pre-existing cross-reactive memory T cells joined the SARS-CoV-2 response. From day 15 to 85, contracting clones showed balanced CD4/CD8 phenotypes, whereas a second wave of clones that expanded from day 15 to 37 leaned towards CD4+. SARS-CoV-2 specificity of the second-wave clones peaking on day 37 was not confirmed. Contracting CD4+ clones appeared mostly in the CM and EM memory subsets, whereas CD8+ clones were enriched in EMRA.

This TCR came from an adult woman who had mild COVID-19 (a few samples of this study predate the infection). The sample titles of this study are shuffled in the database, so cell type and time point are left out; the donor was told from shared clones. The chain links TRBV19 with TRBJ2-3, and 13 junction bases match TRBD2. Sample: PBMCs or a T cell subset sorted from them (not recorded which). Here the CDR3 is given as CASSWTSGRDTQYF. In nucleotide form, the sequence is TGTGCCAGTAGTTGGACTAGCGGGAGAGATACGCAGTATTTT.